This TCR beta chain was captured in a study of T-cell memory formation after mild COVID-19. Study summary: Most TCR clusters belonged to a single donor.

TCRdb reprocessed the 5' RACE reads via MiXCR and lists one record per CDR3 protein. The sample consists of a few hundred thousand distinct CDR3 sequences, roughly 16% of them appearing once. The CDR3 totals 12 residues. Looked up from germline, CDR1 is MDHEN and CDR2 is SYDVKM. The V end lost 3 bases, the J end lost 6 bases, and 8 bases lay between the germline ends. General observations from the study: Day 15 to 85 contracting clones showed balanced CD4/CD8; later expanders leaned CD4+.

This clonotype has a handful of counts. As yet, its antigen is unknown. The TCR originated in a man younger than 35 who had mild COVID-19 (a few samples of this study predate the infection). Cell type and time point are not known. The chain couples TRBV28 to TRBJ2-5; D remains ambiguous. The sequenced sample consisted of PBMCs or a T cell subset sorted from them (not recorded which). The CDR3 reads CASSFYGQTQYF. The CDR3 DNA follows: TGTGCCAGCAGTTTTTATGGGCAGACCCAGTACTTC.